The source of this T cell receptor beta chain is a study of blood T cell repertoires in COVID-19. In germline, CDR1 is SGHRS, CDR2 YFSETQ. The CDR3 has 15 amino acids. V was pared by 2 bases and J by 8 bases, with 17 bases between. Generated by immunoSEQ multiplex PCR, the TCRdb table keeps only in-frame clones and is missing some. The sample consists of 200,000 to 250,000 clones, just under 85% of them appearing once. All enrollees were roughly 18 to 100 years old and from fewer than 30 US areas. The study assigned cohorts using participant-reported clinical history. This rearrangement joins TRBV5-1 to TRBJ2-1; weak D call: TRBD2 (7 bases). The specimen was PBMCs or T cells enriched from blood (not recorded which). This sequence was found in a man aged 35-49 years who had recovered from COVID-19. CDR3 region: CASSLALGGRDEQFF. The CDR3 DNA reads as TGCGCCAGCAGCTTAGCGCTCGGGGGGCGCGATGAGCAGTTCTTC.